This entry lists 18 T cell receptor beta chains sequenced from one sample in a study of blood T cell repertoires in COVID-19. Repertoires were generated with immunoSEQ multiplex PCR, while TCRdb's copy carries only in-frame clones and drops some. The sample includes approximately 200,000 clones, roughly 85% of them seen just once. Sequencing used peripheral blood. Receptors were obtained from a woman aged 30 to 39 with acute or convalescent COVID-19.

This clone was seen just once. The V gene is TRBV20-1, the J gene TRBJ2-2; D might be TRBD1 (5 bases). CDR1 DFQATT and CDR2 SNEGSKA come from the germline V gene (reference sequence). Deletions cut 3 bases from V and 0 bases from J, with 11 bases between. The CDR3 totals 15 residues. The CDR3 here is CSASRGRANTGELFF. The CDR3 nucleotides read TGCAGTGCTAGTAGGGGCCGCGCGAACACCGGGGAGCTGTTTTTT.

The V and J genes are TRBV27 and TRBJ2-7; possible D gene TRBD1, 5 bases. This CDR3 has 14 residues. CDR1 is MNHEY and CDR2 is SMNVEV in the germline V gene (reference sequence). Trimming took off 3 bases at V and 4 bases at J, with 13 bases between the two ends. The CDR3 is CASSFGAEKYEQYF. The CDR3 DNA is TGTGCCAGCAGTTTTGGGGCGGAGAAATACGAGCAGTACTTC.

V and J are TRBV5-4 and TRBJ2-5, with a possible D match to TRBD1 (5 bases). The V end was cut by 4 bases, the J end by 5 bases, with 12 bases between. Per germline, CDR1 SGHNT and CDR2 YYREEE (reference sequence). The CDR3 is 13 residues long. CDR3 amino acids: CASSPPGAETQYF. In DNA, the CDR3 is TGTGCCAGCAGCCCCCCTGGGGCGGAGACCCAGTACTTC.

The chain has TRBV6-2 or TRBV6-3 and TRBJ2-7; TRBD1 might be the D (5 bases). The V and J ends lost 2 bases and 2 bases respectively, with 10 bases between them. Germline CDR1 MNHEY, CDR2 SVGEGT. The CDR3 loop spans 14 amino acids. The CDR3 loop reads CASSYRGRAYEQYF. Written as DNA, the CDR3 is TGTGCCAGCAGTTACAGGGGCAGGGCCTACGAGCAGTACTTC.

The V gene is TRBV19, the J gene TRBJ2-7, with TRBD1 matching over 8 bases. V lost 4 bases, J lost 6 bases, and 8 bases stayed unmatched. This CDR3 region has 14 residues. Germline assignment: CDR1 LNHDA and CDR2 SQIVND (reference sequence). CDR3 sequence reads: CASSKGQGGAEQYF. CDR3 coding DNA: TGTGCCAGTAGTAAAGGACAGGGCGGGGCCGAGCAGTACTTC.

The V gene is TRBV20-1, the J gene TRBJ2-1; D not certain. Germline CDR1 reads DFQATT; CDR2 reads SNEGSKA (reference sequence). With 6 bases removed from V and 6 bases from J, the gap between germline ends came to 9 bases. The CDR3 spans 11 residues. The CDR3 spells CSAYPANEQFF. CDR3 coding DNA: TGCAGTGCCTACCCCGCCAATGAGCAGTTCTTC.

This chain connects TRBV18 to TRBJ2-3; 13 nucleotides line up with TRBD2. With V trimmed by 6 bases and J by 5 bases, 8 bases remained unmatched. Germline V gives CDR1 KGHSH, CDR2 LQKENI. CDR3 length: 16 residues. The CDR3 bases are TGTGCCAGCTCGGCGAGACTAGCGGGGGGAAGAGATACGCAGTATTTT. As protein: CASSARLAGGRDTQYF. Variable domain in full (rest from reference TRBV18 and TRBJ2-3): NAGVMQNPRHLVRRRGQEARLRCSPMKGHSHVYWYRQLPEEGLKFMVYLQKENIIDESGMPKERFSAEFPKEGPSILRIQQVVRGDSAAYFCASSARLAGGRDTQYFGPGTRLTVL.

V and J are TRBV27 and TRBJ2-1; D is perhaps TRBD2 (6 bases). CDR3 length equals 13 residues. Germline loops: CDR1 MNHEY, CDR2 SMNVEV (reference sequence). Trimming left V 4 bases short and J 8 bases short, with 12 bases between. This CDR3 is CASSYGGYDEQFF. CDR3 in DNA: TGTGCCAGCAGTTACGGAGGGTATGATGAGCAGTTCTTC.

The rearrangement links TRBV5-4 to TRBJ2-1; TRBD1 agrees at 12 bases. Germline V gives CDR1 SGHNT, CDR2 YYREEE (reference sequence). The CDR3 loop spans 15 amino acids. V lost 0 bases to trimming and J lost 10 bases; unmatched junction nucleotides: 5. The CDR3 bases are TGTGCCAGCAGCTTGGAGGGACAGGGGGCGCGGGAGCAGTTCTTC. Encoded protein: CASSLEGQGAREQFF.

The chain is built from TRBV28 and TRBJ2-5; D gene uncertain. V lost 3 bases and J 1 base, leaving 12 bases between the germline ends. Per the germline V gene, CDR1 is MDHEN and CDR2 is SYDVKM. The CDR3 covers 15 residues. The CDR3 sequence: CASSFQVLGQETQYF. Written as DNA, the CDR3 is TGTGCCAGCAGTTTTCAGGTGTTGGGCCAAGAGACCCAGTACTTC.

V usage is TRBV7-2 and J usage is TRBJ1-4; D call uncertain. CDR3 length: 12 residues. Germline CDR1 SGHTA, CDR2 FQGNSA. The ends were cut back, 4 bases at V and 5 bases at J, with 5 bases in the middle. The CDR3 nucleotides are TGTGCCAGCAGCTCGGGAAATGAAAAACTGTTTTTT. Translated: CASSSGNEKLFF.

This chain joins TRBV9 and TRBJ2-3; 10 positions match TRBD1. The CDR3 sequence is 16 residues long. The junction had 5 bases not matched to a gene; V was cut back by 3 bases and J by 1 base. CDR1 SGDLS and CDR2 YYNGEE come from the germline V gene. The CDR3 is CASSDRQGAGTDTQYF. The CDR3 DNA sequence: TGTGCCAGCAGCGACCGACAGGGGGCAGGCACAGATACGCAGTATTTT.

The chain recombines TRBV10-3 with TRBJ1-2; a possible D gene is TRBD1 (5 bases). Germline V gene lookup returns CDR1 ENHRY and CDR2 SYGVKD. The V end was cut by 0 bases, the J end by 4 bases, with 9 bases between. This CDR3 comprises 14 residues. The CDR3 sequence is CAISESGAPYGYTF. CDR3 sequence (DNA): TGTGCCATCAGTGAGTCTGGGGCTCCCTATGGCTACACCTTC.

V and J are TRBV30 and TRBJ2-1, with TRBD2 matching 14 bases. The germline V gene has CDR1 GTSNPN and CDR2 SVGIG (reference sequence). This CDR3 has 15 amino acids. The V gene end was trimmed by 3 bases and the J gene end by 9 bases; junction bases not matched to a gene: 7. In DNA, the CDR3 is TGTGCCTGGAGCCCTAGGACTAGCGGGGGGTCTGAGCAGTTCTTC. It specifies CAWSPRTSGGSEQFF.

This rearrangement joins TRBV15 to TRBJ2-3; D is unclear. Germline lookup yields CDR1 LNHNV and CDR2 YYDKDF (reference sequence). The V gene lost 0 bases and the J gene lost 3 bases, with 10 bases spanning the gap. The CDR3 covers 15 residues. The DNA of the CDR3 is TGTGCCACCAGCAGAGATCCAACAGAAACAGATACGCAGTATTTT. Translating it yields CATSRDPTETDTQYF.

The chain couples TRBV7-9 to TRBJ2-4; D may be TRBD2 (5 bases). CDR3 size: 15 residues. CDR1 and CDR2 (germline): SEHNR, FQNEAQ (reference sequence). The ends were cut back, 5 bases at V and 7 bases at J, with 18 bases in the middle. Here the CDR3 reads CASSPEGFPLNIQYF. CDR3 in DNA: TGTGCCAGCAGCCCCGAGGGTTTCCCTCTTAACATTCAGTACTTC.

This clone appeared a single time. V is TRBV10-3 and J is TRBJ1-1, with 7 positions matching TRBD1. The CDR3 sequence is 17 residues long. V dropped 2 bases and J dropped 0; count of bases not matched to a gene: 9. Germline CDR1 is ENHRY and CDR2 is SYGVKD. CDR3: CAISEQTRTGMNTEAFF. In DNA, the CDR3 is TGTGCCATCAGTGAGCAAACTAGGACAGGAATGAACACTGAAGCTTTCTTT.

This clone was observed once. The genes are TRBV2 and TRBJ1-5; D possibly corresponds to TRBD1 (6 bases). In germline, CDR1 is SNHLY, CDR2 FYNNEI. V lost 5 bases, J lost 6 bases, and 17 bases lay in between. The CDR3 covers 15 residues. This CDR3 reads CASSKGRDNTQPQHF. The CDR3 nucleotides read TGTGCCAGCAGTAAGGGCAGGGACAATACTCAGCCCCAGCATTTT.